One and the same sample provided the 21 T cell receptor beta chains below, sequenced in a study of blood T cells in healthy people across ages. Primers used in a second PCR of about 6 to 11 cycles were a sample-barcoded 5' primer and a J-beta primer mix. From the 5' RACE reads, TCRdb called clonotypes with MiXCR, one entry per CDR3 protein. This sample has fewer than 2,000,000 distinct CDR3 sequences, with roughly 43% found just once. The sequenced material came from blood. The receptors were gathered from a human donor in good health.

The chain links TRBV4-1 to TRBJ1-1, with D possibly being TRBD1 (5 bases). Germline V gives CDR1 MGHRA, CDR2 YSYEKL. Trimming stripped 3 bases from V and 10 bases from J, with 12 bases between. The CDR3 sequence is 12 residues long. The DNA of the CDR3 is TGCGCCAGCAGCCAGGGGGGGGATGCAGCTTTCTTT. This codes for CASSQGGDAAFF.

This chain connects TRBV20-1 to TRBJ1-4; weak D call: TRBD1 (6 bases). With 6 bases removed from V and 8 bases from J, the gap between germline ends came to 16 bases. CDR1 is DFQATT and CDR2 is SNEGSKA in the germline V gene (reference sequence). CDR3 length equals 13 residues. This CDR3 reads CSAHARGGEKLFF. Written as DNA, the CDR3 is TGCAGTGCCCATGCCAGGGGAGGGGAAAAACTGTTTTTT.

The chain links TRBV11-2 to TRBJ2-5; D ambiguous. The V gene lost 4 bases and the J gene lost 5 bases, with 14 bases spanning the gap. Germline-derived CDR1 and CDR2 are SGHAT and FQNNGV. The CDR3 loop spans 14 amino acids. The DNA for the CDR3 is TGTGCCAGCAGCTCGGGCCCCGCACGGGAGACCCAGTACTTC. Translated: CASSSGPARETQYF.

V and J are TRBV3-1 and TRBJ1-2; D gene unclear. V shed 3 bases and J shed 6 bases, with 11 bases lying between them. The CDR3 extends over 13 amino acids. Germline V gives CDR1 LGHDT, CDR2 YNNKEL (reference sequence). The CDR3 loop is CASSHRALDGYTF. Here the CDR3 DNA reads TGTGCCAGCAGCCACCGCGCCCTGGATGGCTACACCTTC.

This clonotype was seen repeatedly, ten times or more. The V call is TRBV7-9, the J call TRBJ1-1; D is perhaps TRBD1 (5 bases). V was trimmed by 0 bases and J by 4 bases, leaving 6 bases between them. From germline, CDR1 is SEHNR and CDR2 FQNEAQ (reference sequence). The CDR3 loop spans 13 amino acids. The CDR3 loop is CASSLAGTTEAFF. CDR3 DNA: TGTGCCAGCAGCTTAGCGGGGACCACTGAAGCTTTCTTT.

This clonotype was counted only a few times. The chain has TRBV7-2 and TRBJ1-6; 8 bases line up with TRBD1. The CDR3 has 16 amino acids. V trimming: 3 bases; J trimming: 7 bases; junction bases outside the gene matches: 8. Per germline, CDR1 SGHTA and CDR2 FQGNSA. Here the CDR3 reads CASSLGPDRGNSPLHF. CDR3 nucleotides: TGTGCCAGCAGCTTGGGCCCCGACAGGGGCAATTCACCCCTCCACTTT.

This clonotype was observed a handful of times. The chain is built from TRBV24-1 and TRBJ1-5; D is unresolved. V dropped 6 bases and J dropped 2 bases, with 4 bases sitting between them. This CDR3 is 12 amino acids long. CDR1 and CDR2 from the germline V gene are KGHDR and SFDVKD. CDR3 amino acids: CATSWGNQPQHF. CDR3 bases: TGTGCCACCAGTTGGGGCAATCAGCCCCAGCATTTT.

CDR3 sequence: CSARNDQYYGYTF. The DNA of the CDR3 is TGCAGTGCGCGGAATGACCAATACTATGGCTACACCTTC. V is TRBV20-1 and J is TRBJ1-2; D gene unclear. The V gene lost 6 bases and the J gene lost 3 bases, with 14 bases spanning the gap. The germline V gene encodes CDR1 DFQATT and CDR2 SNEGSKA (reference sequence). The CDR3 is 13 residues long.

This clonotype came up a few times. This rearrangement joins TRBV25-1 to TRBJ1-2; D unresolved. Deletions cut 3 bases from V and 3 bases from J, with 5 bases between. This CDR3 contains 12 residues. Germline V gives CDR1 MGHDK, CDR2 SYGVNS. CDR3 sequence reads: CASSDTYYGYTF. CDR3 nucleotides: TGTGCCAGCAGTGATACTTACTATGGCTACACCTTC.

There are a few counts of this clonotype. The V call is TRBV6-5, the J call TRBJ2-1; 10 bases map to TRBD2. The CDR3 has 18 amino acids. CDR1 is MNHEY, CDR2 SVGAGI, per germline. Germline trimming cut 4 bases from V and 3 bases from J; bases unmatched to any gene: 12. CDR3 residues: CASSSLSFSGGLYNEQFF. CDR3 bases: TGTGCCAGCAGTTCCCTCTCCTTTAGCGGGGGGCTCTACAATGAGCAGTTCTTC.

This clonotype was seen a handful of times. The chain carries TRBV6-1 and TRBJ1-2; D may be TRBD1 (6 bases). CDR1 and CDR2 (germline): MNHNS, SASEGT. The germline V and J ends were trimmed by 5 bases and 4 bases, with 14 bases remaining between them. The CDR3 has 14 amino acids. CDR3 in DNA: TGTGCCAGCAGTCCAACAGGGTTGGGCTATGGCTACACCTTC. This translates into CASSPTGLGYGYTF.

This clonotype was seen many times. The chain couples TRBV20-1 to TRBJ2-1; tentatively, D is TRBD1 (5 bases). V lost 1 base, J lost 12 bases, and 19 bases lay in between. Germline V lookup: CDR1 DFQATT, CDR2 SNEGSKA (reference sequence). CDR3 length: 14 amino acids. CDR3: CSARGEQALVGQFF. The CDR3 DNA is TGCAGTGCTAGAGGGGAACAGGCTTTAGTTGGGCAGTTCTTC.

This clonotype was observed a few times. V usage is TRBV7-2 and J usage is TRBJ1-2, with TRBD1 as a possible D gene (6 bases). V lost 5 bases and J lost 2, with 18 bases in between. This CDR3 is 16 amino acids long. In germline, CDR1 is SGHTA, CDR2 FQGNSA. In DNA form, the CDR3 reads TGTGCCAGCAGCATCACCCCAGGGGCGGGGAACTATGGCTACACCTTC. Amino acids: CASSITPGAGNYGYTF.

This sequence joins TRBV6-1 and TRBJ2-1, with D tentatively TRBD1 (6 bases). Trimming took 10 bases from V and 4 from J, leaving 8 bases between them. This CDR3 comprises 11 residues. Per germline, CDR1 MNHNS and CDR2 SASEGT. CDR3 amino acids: CAITGYNEQFF. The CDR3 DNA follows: TGTGCCATCACAGGGTACAATGAGCAGTTCTTC.

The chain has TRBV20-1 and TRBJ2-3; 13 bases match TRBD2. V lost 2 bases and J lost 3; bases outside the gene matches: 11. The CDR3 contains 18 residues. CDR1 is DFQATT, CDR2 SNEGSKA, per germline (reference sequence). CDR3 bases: TGCAGTGCTAGATTAGGACTAGCGGGGGCCCTAGCAACAGATACGCAGTATTTT. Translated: CSARLGLAGALATDTQYF.

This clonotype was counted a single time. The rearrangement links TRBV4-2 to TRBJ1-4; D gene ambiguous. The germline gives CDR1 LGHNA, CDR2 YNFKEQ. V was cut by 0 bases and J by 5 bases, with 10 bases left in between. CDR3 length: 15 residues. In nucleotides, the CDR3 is TGTGCCAGCAGCCAAGAACTCCAGCTGAATGAAAAACTGTTTTTT. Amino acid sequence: CASSQELQLNEKLFF.

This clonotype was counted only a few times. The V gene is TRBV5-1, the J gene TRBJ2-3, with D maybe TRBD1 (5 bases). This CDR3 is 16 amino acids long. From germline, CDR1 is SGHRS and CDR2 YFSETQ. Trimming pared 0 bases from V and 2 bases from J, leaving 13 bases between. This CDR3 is CASSLEGLGATDTQYF. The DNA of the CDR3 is TGCGCCAGCAGCTTGGAGGGGTTGGGCGCCACAGATACGCAGTATTTT.

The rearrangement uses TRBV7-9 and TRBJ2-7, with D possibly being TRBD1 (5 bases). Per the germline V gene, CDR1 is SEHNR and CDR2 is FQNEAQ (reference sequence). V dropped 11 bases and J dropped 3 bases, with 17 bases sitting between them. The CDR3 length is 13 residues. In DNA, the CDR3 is TGTGCCGTCGAAGGGGTAATTGGCTACGAGCAGTACTTC. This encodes CAVEGVIGYEQYF.

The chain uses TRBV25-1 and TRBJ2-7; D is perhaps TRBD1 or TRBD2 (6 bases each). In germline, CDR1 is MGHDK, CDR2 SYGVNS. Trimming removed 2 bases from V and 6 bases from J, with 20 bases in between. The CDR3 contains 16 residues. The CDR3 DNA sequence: TGTGCCAGCAGTGAACCCGGGGGCAGAGATCCTAGCGAGCAGTACTTC. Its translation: CASSEPGGRDPSEQYF.

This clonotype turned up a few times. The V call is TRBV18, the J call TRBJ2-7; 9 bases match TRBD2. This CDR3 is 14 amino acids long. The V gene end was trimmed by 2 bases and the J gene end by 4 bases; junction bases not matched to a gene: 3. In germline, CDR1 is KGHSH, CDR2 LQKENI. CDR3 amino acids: CASSPSSGAYEQYF. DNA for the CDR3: TGTGCCAGCTCACCATCTAGCGGGGCTTACGAGCAGTACTTC.

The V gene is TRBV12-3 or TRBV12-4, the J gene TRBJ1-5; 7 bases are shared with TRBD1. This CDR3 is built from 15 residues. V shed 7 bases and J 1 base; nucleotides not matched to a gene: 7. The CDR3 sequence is CASTPTGQSNQPQHF. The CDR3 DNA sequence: TGTGCCAGCACCCCGACAGGGCAGAGCAATCAGCCCCAGCATTTT.